This TCR beta chain was identified during a study of CD8 T cells in ankylosing spondylitis. The study's findings and limits: It appeared that ankylosing spondylitis blood was characterized by a TCR beta motif of several highly homologous variants. The authors found the disease-linked clones to be CD8+ and relatively rare in peripheral blood. There were earlier reports of some motif variants in reactive arthritis synovial fluid and blood.

The CDR3 has 18 amino acids. Unmatched junction bases numbered 11, after V lost 1 base and J lost 3 bases. Germline V lookup: CDR1 LGHNA, CDR2 YSLEER. There are many counts of this clonotype. The antigen is unknown. With molecular barcodes, quantitative 5'-RACE was used to make the TCR beta libraries. One entry per CDR3 protein, called by TCRdb with MiXCR from the 5' RACE reads. This table holds 200,000 or so distinct CDR3 sequences, 20% to 30% found once. This chain links TRBV4-3 with TRBJ2-7, with 11 bases matching TRBD2. The source of this sequence is a male donor with ankylosing spondylitis or in good health (not recorded which). Sequencing was carried out using blood, either unsorted or a sorted T cell fraction (not recorded which). The CDR3 DNA reads TGCGCCAGCAGCCAAGCCCCATTACTAGCGGGAGAGGTCTACGAGCAGTACTTC. This sequence encodes CASSQAPLLAGEVYEQYF.